This is a list of T cell receptor beta chains from one sample in a study of cytomegalovirus exposure and HLA in healthy donors. The method was immunoSEQ multiplex PCR; TCRdb's version includes in-frame clones alone and lacks a portion of them. The sample lists about 120,000 clones, roughly 76% occurring once. Sequenced material: PBMCs. These receptors all come from a man aged 25 to 40 in good health and CMV-seronegative. Each CDR3 is given without its conserved first and last residue. Rows give clone size only sometimes, using once, few, many, or a class for an expanded clone.

V: TRBV29-1
J: TRBJ2-7
size: -
CDR3: SVAAGLFYEQY

V: TRBV7-8
J: TRBJ1-1
size: -
CDR3: ASSPPDREVTEAF

V: TRBV29-1
J: TRBJ2-3
size: -
CDR3: SVDPGVDTQY

V: TRBV11-3
J: TRBJ2-1
size: -
CDR3: ASSPGSGQGNNEQF

V: TRBV18
J: TRBJ2-1
size: -
CDR3: ASSPTSGGAGNEQF

V: TRBV28
J: TRBJ1-5
size: -
CDR3: ASSPDRYLDQPQH

V: TRBV7-9
J: TRBJ2-3
size: -
CDR3: ASRSIGTGETDTQY

V: TRBV7-9
J: TRBJ2-3
size: -
CDR3: ASSFGESGTDTQY

V: TRBV9
J: TRBJ2-1
size: -
CDR3: ASSVSSGGATSYNEQF

V: TRBV7-2
J: TRBJ2-3
size: -
CDR3: ASSSRLAGLTDTQY

V: TRBV6-1
J: TRBJ2-5
size: -
CDR3: ASSEVTAQETQY

V: TRBV28
J: TRBJ2-6
size: once
CDR3: ASSSGTGPSGANGLT

V: TRBV28
J: TRBJ1-2
size: -
CDR3: ASSFGGAYYGYT

V: TRBV27
J: TRBJ2-2
size: -
CDR3: ASMPGTVSSGELF

V: TRBV10-3
J: TRBJ2-7
size: -
CDR3: AISESPTGSYEQY

V: TRBV28
J: TRBJ2-2
size: few
CDR3: ASSANRRNTGELF

V: TRBV28
J: TRBJ2-7
size: once
CDR3: ASNGGPGVWYEQY

V: TRBV4-2
J: TRBJ1-2
size: -
CDR3: ASSQDLVGYGYT

V: TRBV7-9
J: TRBJ1-4
size: once
CDR3: ASTKTGKGEKLF

V: TRBV10-2
J: TRBJ2-2
size: -
CDR3: ASSSPFTGELF

V: TRBV30
J: TRBJ1-1
size: -
CDR3: AGNRGRNTEAF

V: TRBV19
J: TRBJ1-5
size: few
CDR3: ASTIGVKPQH

V: TRBV7-9
J: TRBJ1-2
size: -
CDR3: ASSLQGTYYGYT

V: TRBV5-1
J: TRBJ2-3
size: -
CDR3: ASSLAQSTDTQY

V: TRBV27
J: TRBJ2-4
size: -
CDR3: ASSPRFRRTQAQNSQY

V: TRBV11-2
J: TRBJ2-1
size: -
CDR3: ASSTKDRVREQF

V: TRBV25-1
J: TRBJ2-2
size: -
CDR3: ASSMGLVNTGELF

V: TRBV4-2
J: TRBJ1-3
size: -
CDR3: ASSSDSDGNTIY